What follows are 15 T cell receptor beta chains derived from one specimen sequenced in a study of blood T cell repertoires in COVID-19. Data came from immunoSEQ multiplex PCR; TCRdb stores just in-frame clones and leaves some out. The sample lists 200,000 or so clones, around 82% seen once, with 7% to 9% in the top ten. The specimen was PBMCs or T cells enriched from blood (not recorded which). These TCRs come from a man in his forties who had recovered from COVID-19.

The rearrangement uses TRBV10-1 and TRBJ1-3; possibly TRBD1 for D (6 bases). The germline CDR1 and CDR2 sequences are WNHNN and SYGVQD (reference sequence). CDR3 size: 17 residues. Trimming pared 6 bases from V and 1 base from J, leaving 19 bases between. The CDR3 DNA reads TGCGCCAGCAGCCACGGGAAGGACAGTTATTCTGGAAACACCATATATTTT. This codes for CASSHGKDSYSGNTIYF.

The V and J genes are TRBV19 and TRBJ1-2; the D gene is possibly TRBD1 (5 bases). Germline CDR1 is LNHDA and CDR2 is SQIVND (reference sequence). The V end was cut by 7 bases, the J end by 4 bases, with 10 bases between. The CDR3 totals 12 residues. The CDR3 DNA sequence: TGTGCCAGTACCCTGGGGGGCTATGGCTACACCTTC. This sequence encodes CASTLGGYGYTF.

V and J are TRBV13 and TRBJ2-7; 10 bases are a match to TRBD1. Germline CDR1 PRHDT, CDR2 FYEKMQ (reference sequence). V lost 5 bases to trimming and J lost 2 bases; unmatched junction nucleotides: 6. The length of the CDR3 is 15 residues. The CDR3 nucleotides read TGTGCCAGCAGCCCGACAGGGGGCCAGACCTACGAGCAGTACTTC. Residues: CASSPTGGQTYEQYF.

The rearrangement joins TRBV2 to TRBJ1-5, with D perhaps TRBD1 (5 bases). CDR1 is SNHLY and CDR2 is FYNNEI in the germline V gene. The CDR3 loop spans 13 amino acids. V dropped 8 bases and J dropped 7 bases, with 15 bases sitting between them. DNA of the CDR3: TGTGCCAGCCAAAAAGGGGTGGAGCAGCCCCAGCATTTT. Its protein is CASQKGVEQPQHF.

There are a few counts of this clone. Other DNA sequences in this specimen translate into the identical CDR3. The V gene is TRBV30, the J gene TRBJ1-1; unclear D gene. V lost 0 bases to trimming and J lost 1 base, with 6 bases between them. Germline V gene data show CDR1 as GTSNPN and CDR2 as SVGIG (reference sequence). The length of the CDR3 is 13 residues. The CDR3 spells CAWSVRENTEAFF. The CDR3 bases are TGTGCCTGGAGTGTCCGGGAGAACACTGAAGCTTTCTTT. Looking up the rest from reference TRBV30 and TRBJ1-1 gives the full variable domain: SQTIHQWPATLVQPVGSPLSLECTVEGTSNPNLYWYRQAAGRGLQLLFYSVGIGQISSEVPQNLSASRPQDRQFILSSKKLLLSDSGFYLCAWSVRENTEAFFGQGTRLTVV.

This chain uses TRBV18 with TRBJ2-5; D perhaps matches TRBD1 (5 bases). CDR1 is KGHSH, CDR2 LQKENI, per germline. The V end lost 1 base, the J end lost 4 bases, and 13 bases lay between the germline ends. The CDR3 is 15 amino acids. Written as DNA, the CDR3 is TGTGCCAGCTCACCACAGGGGATCGGCGCAGAGACCCAGTACTTC. As protein: CASSPQGIGAETQYF.

The CDR3 DNA is TGCAGCGTTGATGGGACAGCCAATGGCTACACCTTC. It encodes CSVDGTANGYTF. The J gene is TRBJ1-2, the V gene TRBV29-1, with 7 nucleotides matching TRBD1. This CDR3 spans 12 amino acids. Trimming took 3 bases from V and 6 from J; bases not matched to a gene: 4. Germline-derived CDR1 and CDR2 are SQVTM and ANQGSEA.

This clone has just one count. The rearrangement joins TRBV28 to TRBJ1-1; 7 bases line up with TRBD1. J was trimmed by 2 bases and V by 6 bases; bases with no gene match: 6. The CDR3 spans 14 residues. Germline V lookup: CDR1 MDHEN, CDR2 SYDVKM. The chain's CDR3 is CASRPGQYNTEAFF. CDR3 nucleotides: TGTGCCAGCAGACCGGGACAGTATAACACTGAAGCTTTCTTT.

This chain connects TRBV7-9 to TRBJ2-7, with 8 bases lining up with TRBD2. V was clipped by 3 bases and J by 2 bases; unmatched bases: 9. This CDR3 has 16 residues. Per germline, CDR1 SEHNR and CDR2 FQNEAQ (reference sequence). The CDR3 coding sequence is TGTGCCAGCAGCTTGGCGGGCGGGGGGCCCACCTACGAGCAGTACTTC. This translates into CASSLAGGGPTYEQYF.

This chain connects TRBV30 to TRBJ1-1; 7 bases are shared with TRBD1. V lost 7 bases and J lost 0; bases outside the gene matches: 8. The CDR3 runs 14 residues. CDR1 and CDR2 from the germline V gene are GTSNPN and SVGIG (reference sequence). In nucleotides, the CDR3 is TGTGCCTCGGGGAAGGGGGCCATGAACACTGAAGCTTTCTTT. Amino acid sequence: CASGKGAMNTEAFF.

This clone appeared a single time. The chain is built from TRBV19 and TRBJ1-3; the D is unclear. The CDR3 runs to 17 residues. V lost 6 bases to trimming and J lost 0 bases, with 18 bases between them. Germline V gene sequence: CDR1 LNHDA, CDR2 SQIVND (reference sequence). CDR3 coding DNA: TGTGCCAGTAGGAGGGAGTCGGATCCTGGCTCTGGAAACACCATATATTTT. Its translation is CASRRESDPGSGNTIYF. Full variable domain (outside the CDR3, taken from reference TRBV19 and TRBJ1-3): DGGITQSPKYLFRKEGQNVTLSCEQNLNHDAMYWYRQDPGQGLRLIYYSQIVNDFQKGDIAEGYSVSREKKESFPLTVTSAQKNPTAFYLCASRRESDPGSGNTIYFGEGSWLTVV.

This chain joins TRBV5-5 and TRBJ2-5, with 10 bases fitting TRBD2. V was pared by 1 base and J by 2 bases, with 5 bases of the junction left unmatched. This CDR3 comprises 16 residues. Germline V gene data show CDR1 as SGHKS and CDR2 as YYEKEE (reference sequence). In DNA form, the CDR3 reads TGTGCCAGCAGCTTGTACTGGACTAGCGGACAAGAGACCCAGTACTTC. As protein: CASSLYWTSGQETQYF.

The chain has TRBV15 and TRBJ2-2; 8 bases line up with TRBD1. Germline V gives CDR1 LNHNV, CDR2 YYDKDF (reference sequence). V dropped 0 bases and J dropped 5; count of bases not matched to a gene: 5. This CDR3 has 16 amino acids. CDR3 amino acids: CATSRDQGARTGELFF. In DNA, the CDR3 is TGTGCCACCAGCAGAGATCAGGGGGCAAGAACCGGGGAGCTGTTTTTT.

The V and J genes are TRBV19 and TRBJ1-1; D is perhaps TRBD1 (6 bases). CDR1 and CDR2 (germline): LNHDA, SQIVND (reference sequence). Between the trimmed V and J ends, which lost 0 bases and 6 bases, there was a span of 17 bases. The CDR3 consists of 16 residues. The CDR3, as DNA: TGTGCCAGTAGTATAGACAGGGGAAGAGGGACGGCTGAAGCTTTCTTT. As protein: CASSIDRGRGTAEAFF.

J is TRBJ2-3 and V is TRBV5-1; TRBD1 might be the D (6 bases). Trimming took off 2 bases at V and 1 base at J, with 14 bases between the two ends. The CDR3 spans 16 residues. Germline V lookup: CDR1 SGHRS, CDR2 YFSETQ. Here the CDR3 DNA reads TGCGCCAGCAGCTTTAGATCTTGGGGGCGCACAGATACGCAGTATTTT. This encodes CASSFRSWGRTDTQYF.